The TCR beta chain under discussion was sequenced for a study of cytomegalovirus exposure and HLA in healthy donors. A multiplex PCR was run with 60 Vbeta primers and 13 Jbeta primers. Profiled with immunoSEQ multiplex PCR; TCRdb holds only in-frame clones, not every one. The sample includes about 180,000 clones, less than 80% of them seen just once. Unrecorded immune exposures were likely, despite nominal health at sampling. The sequencing input was PBMCs. This TCR was recovered from a woman aged 40 to 50 in good health and CMV-seronegative.

The CDR3 loop is CASRASGDDEQYF. Written as DNA, the CDR3 is TGTGCCAGTAGGGCAAGCGGGGATGACGAGCAGTACTTC. The chain employs TRBV11-2 and TRBJ2-7; 7 bases are shared with TRBD2. J gave up 5 bases and V 9 bases, and 10 bases lay outside the gene matches. The germline CDR1 and CDR2 sequences are SGHAT and FQNNGV. CDR3 length: 13 amino acids.